Given below is one T cell receptor beta chain in context. No antigen is known for it. The data derive from a study of blood T cells in healthy people across ages. Study-level findings and limits: TCR beta diversity correlated strongly with naive T cell percentage. Older age coincided with a roughly linear decline in TCR beta diversity per million T cells.

The CDR3 has 14 amino acids. Between the trimmed V and J ends, which lost 5 bases and 4 bases, there was a span of 14 bases. Primers used in a second PCR of about 7 to 11 cycles were a sample-barcoded 5' primer and a J-beta primer mix. Each single sample gave us at least 2.5 million CDR3-containing paired-end reads. A single record per CDR3 protein comes from TCRdb applying MiXCR to the 5' RACE reads. The sample records some 730,000 distinct CDR3 sequences, about 20% being singletons. Sequencing was performed on blood. The rearrangement links TRBV12-3 or TRBV12-4 to TRBJ1-1; possibly TRBD1 for D (6 bases). This TCR derives from a man aged 65-85 years in good health. The CDR3 loop reads CASSVRGGGTEAFF. The CDR3 DNA is TGTGCCAGCAGTGTCAGGGGTGGGGGCACTGAAGCTTTCTTT.